A selection of T cell receptor beta chains follows, all from one sample in a study of T cell responses to AZD1222 COVID-19 vaccine. Sequencing was performed with immunoSEQ multiplex PCR; in TCRdb, only in-frame clones are kept and a portion is missing. Of about 70,000 clones in the sample, approximately 91% were seen once. Sequenced material: peripheral blood, taken on day 0 of MenACWY control vaccination. All receptors come from an adult in good health. The CDR3 runs from the conserved cysteine through the conserved F or W. The D gene is left open where the match is weak. Some rows mark clone size as missing; the rest say once, few, many or name a class of expanded clone.

CDR3 protein	CDR3 DNA	CDR3 length	clone size	D gene	J gene	V gene
CASSSWLLFTDTQYF	TGTGCCAGCAGCTCATGGCTCCTATTCACAGATACGCAGTATTTT	15	-	-	TRBJ2-3	TRBV3-1/TRBV3-2
CASSYSSAGELFF	TGTGCCAGCAGTTACTCGAGCGCCGGGGAGCTGTTTTTT	13	-	-	TRBJ2-2	TRBV6-5
CASSPNHPTSGGSSYNEQFF	TGTGCCAGCAGCCCCAACCACCCCACTAGCGGGGGCTCCTCCTACAATGAGCAGTTCTTC	20	-	TRBD2	TRBJ2-1	TRBV9
CAGAFGPLETQYF	TGTGCCGGGGCTTTTGGGCCTCTAGAGACCCAGTACTTC	13	-	-	TRBJ2-5	TRBV6-1
CASSRLATGFSTEAFF	TGTGCCAGCAGCCGCCTTGCGACAGGATTCTCTACTGAAGCTTTCTTT	16	-	-	TRBJ1-1	TRBV11-2
CASNKGQGGAPLHF	TGTGCCAGCAACAAAGGACAGGGGGGTGCACCCCTCCACTTT	14	-	TRBD1	TRBJ1-6	TRBV9
CASSVGGSVRGQETQYF	TGTGCCAGCAGCGTCGGGGGTAGTGTGAGAGGGCAAGAGACCCAGTACTTC	17	-	-	TRBJ2-5	TRBV7-9
CASSQGSYNSPLHF	TGTGCCAGCAGCCAAGGATCCTATAATTCACCCCTCCACTTT	14	-	-	TRBJ1-6	TRBV14
CASSVEAGGVTEAFF	TGTGCCAGCAGCGTAGAGGCGGGGGGCGTAACTGAAGCTTTCTTT	15	-	-	TRBJ1-1	TRBV9
CASRDRVNTEAFF	TGTGCCAGCAGGGACAGGGTGAACACTGAAGCTTTCTTT	13	once	TRBD1	TRBJ1-1	TRBV6-5
CATSRDSGSREAQHF	TGTGCCACCAGCAGAGATTCAGGGTCGCGAGAAGCCCAGCATTTT	15	-	-	TRBJ1-5	TRBV15
CASRGTGGSYNSPLHF	TGTGCCAGCAGGGGGACAGGCGGCTCCTATAATTCACCCCTCCACTTT	16	-	TRBD1	TRBJ1-6	TRBV27
CASSLNSGNTIYF	TGTGCCAGCAGCCTAAACTCTGGAAACACCATATATTTT	13	-	-	TRBJ1-3	TRBV14